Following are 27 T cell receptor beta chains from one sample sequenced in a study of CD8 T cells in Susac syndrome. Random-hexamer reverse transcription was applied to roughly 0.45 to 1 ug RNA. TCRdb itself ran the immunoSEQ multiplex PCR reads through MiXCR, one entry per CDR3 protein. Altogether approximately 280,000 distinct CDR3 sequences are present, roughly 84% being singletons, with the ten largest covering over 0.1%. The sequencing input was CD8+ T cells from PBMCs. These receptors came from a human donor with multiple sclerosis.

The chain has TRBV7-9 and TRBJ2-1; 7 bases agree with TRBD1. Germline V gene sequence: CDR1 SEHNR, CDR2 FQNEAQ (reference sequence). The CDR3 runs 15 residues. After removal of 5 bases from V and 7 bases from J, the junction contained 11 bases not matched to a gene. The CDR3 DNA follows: TGTGCCAGCAGCCCTGTGACAGGGATTACGAATGAGCAGTTCTTC. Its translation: CASSPVTGITNEQFF.

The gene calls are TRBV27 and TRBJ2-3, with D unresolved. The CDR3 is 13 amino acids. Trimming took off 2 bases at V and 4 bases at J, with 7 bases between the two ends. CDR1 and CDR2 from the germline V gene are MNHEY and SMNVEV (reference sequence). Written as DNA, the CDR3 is TGTGCCAGCAGTTTAACAGATGCAGATACGCAGTATTTT. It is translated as CASSLTDADTQYF.

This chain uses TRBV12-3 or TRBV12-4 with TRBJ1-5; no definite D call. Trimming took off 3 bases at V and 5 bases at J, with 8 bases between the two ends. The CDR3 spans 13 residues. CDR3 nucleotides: TGTGCCAGCAGTTTCTCGGCCGATCAGCCCCAGCATTTT. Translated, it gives CASSFSADQPQHF.

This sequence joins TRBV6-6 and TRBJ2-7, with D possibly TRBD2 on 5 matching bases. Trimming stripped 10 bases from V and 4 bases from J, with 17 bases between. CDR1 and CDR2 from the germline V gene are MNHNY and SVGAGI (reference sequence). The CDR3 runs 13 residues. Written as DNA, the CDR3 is TGTGCCACTTCCCAGAGGGTTTTATACGAGCAGTACTTC. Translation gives CATSQRVLYEQYF.

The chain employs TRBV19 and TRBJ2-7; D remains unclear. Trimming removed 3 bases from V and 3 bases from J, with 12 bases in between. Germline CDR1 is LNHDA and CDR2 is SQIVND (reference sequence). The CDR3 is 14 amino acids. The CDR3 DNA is TGTGCCAGTAGTATTGAGGAACAAGGCTACGAGCAGTACTTC. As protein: CASSIEEQGYEQYF.

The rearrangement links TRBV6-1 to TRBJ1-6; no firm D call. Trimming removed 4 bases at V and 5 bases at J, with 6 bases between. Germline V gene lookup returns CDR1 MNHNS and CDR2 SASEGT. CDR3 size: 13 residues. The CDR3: CASSGVNNSPLHF. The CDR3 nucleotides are TGTGCCAGCAGTGGAGTCAATAATTCACCCCTCCACTTT.

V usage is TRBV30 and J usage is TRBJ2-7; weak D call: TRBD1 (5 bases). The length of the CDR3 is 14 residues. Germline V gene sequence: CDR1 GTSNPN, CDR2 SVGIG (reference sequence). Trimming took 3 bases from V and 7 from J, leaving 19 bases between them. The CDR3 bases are TGTGCCTGGAGCGACGTAGGAATAGGGGAAGAGCAGTACTTC. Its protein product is CAWSDVGIGEEQYF.

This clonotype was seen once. The CDR3 protein is CASSWVSETDTQYF. CDR3 sequence (DNA): TGCGCCAGCAGCTGGGTTAGCGAAACAGATACGCAGTATTTT. The chain couples TRBV5-1 to TRBJ2-3, with a weak D call TRBD2 (5 bases). In germline, CDR1 is SGHRS, CDR2 YFSETQ. CDR3 length: 14 amino acids. V shed 3 bases and J shed 3 bases, with 11 bases lying between them. The variable domain in full, with the rest retrieved from reference TRBV5-1 and TRBJ2-3, is KAGVTQTPRYLIKTRGQQVTLSCSPISGHRSVSWYQQTPGQGLQFLFEYFSETQRNKGNFPGRFSGRQFSNSRSEMNVSTLELGDSALYLCASSWVSETDTQYFGPGTRLTVL.

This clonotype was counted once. CDR3 sequence (DNA): TGCGCCAGCAGCTCGGACAGGGGGCCGGTCTATGGCTACACCTTC. It codes for CASSSDRGPVYGYTF. V usage is TRBV5-1 and J usage is TRBJ1-2, with 11 nucleotides matching TRBD1. With V trimmed by 3 bases and J by 4 bases, 5 bases remained unmatched. CDR1 is SGHRS and CDR2 is YFSETQ in the germline V gene. This CDR3 has 15 amino acids.

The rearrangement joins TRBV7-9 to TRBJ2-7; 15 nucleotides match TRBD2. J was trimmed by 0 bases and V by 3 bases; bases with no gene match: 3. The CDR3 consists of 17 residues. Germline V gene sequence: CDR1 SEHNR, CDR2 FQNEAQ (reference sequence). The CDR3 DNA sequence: TGTGCCAGCAGCTTGGGACTAGCGGGAGGAGCCTCCTACGAGCAGTACTTC. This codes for CASSLGLAGGASYEQYF.

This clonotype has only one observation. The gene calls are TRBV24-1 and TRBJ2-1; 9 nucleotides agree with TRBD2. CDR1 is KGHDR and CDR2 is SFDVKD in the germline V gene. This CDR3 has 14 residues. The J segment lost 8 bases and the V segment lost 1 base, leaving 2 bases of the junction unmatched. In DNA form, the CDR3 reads TGTGCCACCAGTGATTTTGCGGGAGGGGATGAGCAGTTCTTC. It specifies CATSDFAGGDEQFF.

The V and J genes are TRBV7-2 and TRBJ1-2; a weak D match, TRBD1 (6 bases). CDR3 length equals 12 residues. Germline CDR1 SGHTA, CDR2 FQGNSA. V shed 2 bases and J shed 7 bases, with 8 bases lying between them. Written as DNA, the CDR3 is TGTGCCAGCAGCTTACTGGGGGCTGGCTACACCTTC. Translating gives CASSLLGAGYTF. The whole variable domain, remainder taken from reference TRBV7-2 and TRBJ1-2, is GAGVSQSPSNKVTEKGKDVELRCDPISGHTALYWYRQSLGQGLEFLIYFQGNSAPDKSGLPSDRFSAERTGGSVSTLTIQRTQQEDSAVYLCASSLLGAGYTFGSGTRLTVV.

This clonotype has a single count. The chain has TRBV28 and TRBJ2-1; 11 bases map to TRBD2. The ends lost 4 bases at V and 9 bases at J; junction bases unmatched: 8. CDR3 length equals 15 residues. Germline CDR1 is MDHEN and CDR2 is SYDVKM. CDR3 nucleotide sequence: TGTGCCAGCAGTTCGATAGCGGGAGGGCCCGGTGAGCAGTTCTTC. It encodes CASSSIAGGPGEQFF. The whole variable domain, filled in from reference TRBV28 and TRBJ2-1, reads DVKVTQSSRYLVKRTGEKVFLECVQDMDHENMFWYRQDPGLGLRLIYFSYDVKMKEKGDIPEGYSVSREKKERFSLILESASTNQTSMYLCASSSIAGGPGEQFFGPGTRLTVL.

DNA of the CDR3: TGTGCCAGTAGTATAGCGGGAGTATCCTACGAGCAGTACTTC. This sequence encodes CASSIAGVSYEQYF. The chain employs TRBV19 and TRBJ2-7, with D possibly TRBD2 on 6 matching bases. This CDR3 is 14 amino acids long. Deletions cut 1 base from V and 1 base from J, with 8 bases between. CDR1 is LNHDA, CDR2 SQIVND, per germline (reference sequence).

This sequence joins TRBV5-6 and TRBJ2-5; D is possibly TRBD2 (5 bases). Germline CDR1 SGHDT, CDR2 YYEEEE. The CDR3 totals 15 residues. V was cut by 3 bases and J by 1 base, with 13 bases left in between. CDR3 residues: CASSWRLGTQETQYF. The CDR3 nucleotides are TGTGCCAGCAGCTGGAGGCTAGGCACCCAAGAGACCCAGTACTTC.

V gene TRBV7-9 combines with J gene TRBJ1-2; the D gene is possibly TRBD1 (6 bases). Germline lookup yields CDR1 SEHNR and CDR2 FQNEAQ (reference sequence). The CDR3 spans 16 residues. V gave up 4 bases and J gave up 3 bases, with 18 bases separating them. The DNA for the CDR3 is TGTGCCAGCAGCTCGCCCAACAGGGAAAAGGACTATGGCTACACCTTC. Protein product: CASSSPNREKDYGYTF.

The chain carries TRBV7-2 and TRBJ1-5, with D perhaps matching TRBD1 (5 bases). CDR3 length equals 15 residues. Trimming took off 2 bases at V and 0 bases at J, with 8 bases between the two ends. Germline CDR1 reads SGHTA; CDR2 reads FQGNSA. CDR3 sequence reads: CASSLRDDSNQPQHF. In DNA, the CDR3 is TGTGCCAGCAGCTTAAGGGACGATAGCAATCAGCCCCAGCATTTT.

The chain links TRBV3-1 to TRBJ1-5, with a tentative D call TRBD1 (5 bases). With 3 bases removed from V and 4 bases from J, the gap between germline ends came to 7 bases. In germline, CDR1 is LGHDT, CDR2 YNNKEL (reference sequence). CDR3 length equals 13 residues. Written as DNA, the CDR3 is TGTGCCAGCAGCCACGAGGGGAATCAGCCCCAGCATTTT. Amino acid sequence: CASSHEGNQPQHF.

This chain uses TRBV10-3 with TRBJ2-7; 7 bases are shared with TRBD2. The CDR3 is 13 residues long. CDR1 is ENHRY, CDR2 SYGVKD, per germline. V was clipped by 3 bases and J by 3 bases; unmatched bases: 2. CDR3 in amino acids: CAISDAGVYEQYF. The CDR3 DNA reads TGTGCCATCAGTGACGCGGGAGTCTACGAGCAGTACTTC.

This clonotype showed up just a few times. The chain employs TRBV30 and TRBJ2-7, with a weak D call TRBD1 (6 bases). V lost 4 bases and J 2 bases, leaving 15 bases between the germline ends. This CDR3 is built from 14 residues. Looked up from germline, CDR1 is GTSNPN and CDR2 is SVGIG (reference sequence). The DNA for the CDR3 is TGTGCCTGGACCTCGCAGGGGTTTCCCTACGAGCAGTACTTC. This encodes CAWTSQGFPYEQYF.

CDR3 in DNA: TGTGCCAGTATTAAGCGCGGGACAGCGAACACTGAAGCTTTCTTT. Translation gives CASIKRGTANTEAFF. V gene TRBV19 combines with J gene TRBJ1-1; 7 bases match TRBD1. Per germline, CDR1 LNHDA and CDR2 SQIVND (reference sequence). Germline trimming cut 7 bases from V and 1 base from J; bases unmatched to any gene: 9. The CDR3 is made up of 15 amino acids.

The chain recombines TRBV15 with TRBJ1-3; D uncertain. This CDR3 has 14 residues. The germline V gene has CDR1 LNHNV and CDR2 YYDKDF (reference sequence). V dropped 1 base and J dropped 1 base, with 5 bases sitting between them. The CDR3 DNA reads TGTGCCACCAGCAGAGCTGGGTCTGGAAACACCATATATTTT. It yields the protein CATSRAGSGNTIYF. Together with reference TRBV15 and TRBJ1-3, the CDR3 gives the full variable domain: DAMVIQNPRYQVTQFGKPVTLSCSQTLNHNVMYWYQQKSSQAPKLLFHYYDKDFNNEADTPDNFQSRRPNTSFCFLDIRSPGLGDTAMYLCATSRAGSGNTIYFGEGSWLTVV.

CDR3 residues: CASSLNTGEETQYF. The DNA of the CDR3 is TGTGCCAGCAGTTTAAATACAGGGGAAGAGACCCAGTACTTC. The chain recombines TRBV6-2 or TRBV6-3 with TRBJ2-5; 7 positions agree with TRBD1. V was pared by 4 bases and J by 3 bases, with 5 bases of the junction left unmatched. CDR3 size: 14 residues. Per germline, CDR1 MNHEY and CDR2 SVGEGT.

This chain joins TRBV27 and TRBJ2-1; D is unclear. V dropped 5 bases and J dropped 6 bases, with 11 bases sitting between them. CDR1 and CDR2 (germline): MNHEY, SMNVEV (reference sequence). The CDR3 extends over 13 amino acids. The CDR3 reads CASSPIARNEQFF. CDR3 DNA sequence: TGTGCCAGCAGTCCAATCGCACGCAATGAGCAGTTCTTC.

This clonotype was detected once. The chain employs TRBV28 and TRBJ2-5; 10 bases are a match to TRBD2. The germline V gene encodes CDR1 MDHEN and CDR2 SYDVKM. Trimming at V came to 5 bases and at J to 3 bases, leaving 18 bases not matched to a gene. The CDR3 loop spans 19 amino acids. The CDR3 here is CASSQPVAGGPLKEETQYF. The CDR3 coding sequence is TGTGCCAGCAGTCAACCCGTAGCGGGAGGCCCCCTTAAGGAAGAGACCCAGTACTTC.

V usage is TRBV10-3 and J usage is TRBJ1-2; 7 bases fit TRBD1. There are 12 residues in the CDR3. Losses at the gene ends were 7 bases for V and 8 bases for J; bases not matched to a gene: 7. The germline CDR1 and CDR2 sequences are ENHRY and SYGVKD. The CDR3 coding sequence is TGTGCCATCAACGACAGGGTGGAGGGCTACACCTTC. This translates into CAINDRVEGYTF.

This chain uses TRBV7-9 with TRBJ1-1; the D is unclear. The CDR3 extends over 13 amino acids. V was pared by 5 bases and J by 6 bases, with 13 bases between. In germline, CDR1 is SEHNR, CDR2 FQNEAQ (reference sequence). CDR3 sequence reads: CASSQNRVPEAFF. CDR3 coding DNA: TGTGCCAGCAGCCAAAACAGAGTTCCTGAAGCTTTCTTT.